Here is one T cell receptor (beta chain) with its context. What it binds is unknown. Some clones are missing from TCRdb's copy, which holds only in-frame ones; the method was immunoSEQ multiplex PCR. This table holds about 45,000 clones, around nine tenths found once. This record comes from a study of OX40 agonist ivuxolimab in advanced cancers. Across the study: A mean age of roughly 60 years, range about 20 to 85, was recorded, and 82.7% were male. Prior anti-PD-1, anti-PD-L1 or anti-CTLA-4 therapy did not bar entry, and approximately 40% had some. Three patients, one with hepatocellular carcinoma and two with cutaneous melanoma, responded partially.

Per germline, CDR1 LNHNV and CDR2 YYDKDF (reference sequence). J lost 6 bases, V lost 1 base, and 9 bases had no gene match. The CDR3 has 16 amino acids. Study-wide points: Antigens targeted by the expanded peripheral T cells were not determined.

This sequence was found in an adult with an advanced solid tumor such as melanoma, head and neck, liver or kidney cancer. This chain connects TRBV15 to TRBJ1-5, with TRBD1 matching 7 bases. Specimen: CD4+ or CD8+ T cells sorted from blood, collected in a trial of the OX40 agonist ivuxolimab. The CDR3 sequence: CATSRAQAGGSQPQHF. Here the CDR3 DNA reads TGTGCCACCAGCAGAGCTCAGGCAGGGGGAAGTCAGCCCCAGCATTTT.